The 5 T cell receptor beta chains presented below share a single source sample, sequenced in a study of OX40 agonist ivuxolimab in advanced cancers. Produced via immunoSEQ multiplex PCR; TCRdb's table is partial and in-frame only. This table holds around 76,000 clones, 85% to 95% found once. This specimen was CD4+ or CD8+ T cells sorted from blood, taken in a trial of the OX40 agonist ivuxolimab. The receptors shown here come from an adult with an advanced solid tumor such as melanoma, head and neck, liver or kidney cancer.

The CDR3 spells CASSFSQGPADTQYF. CDR3 coding DNA: TGTGCCAGCAGCTTCAGTCAGGGGCCGGCAGATACGCAGTATTTT. The chain is built from TRBV7-6 and TRBJ2-3; tentative D call: TRBD1 (6 bases). CDR3 size: 15 residues. Germline V gene lookup returns CDR1 SGHVS and CDR2 FNYEAQ. V was clipped by 3 bases and J by 4 bases, with 14 bases between them.

The chain is built from TRBV7-2 and TRBJ2-3, with 8 bases fitting TRBD2. The ends lost 8 bases at V and 0 bases at J; junction bases unmatched: 10. Germline V gives CDR1 SGHTA, CDR2 FQGNSA. This CDR3 is built from 16 residues. DNA of the CDR3: TGTGCCAGCTTCCGCCCCGGGACTAGTAGCACAGATACGCAGTATTTT. Amino acids: CASFRPGTSSTDTQYF.

CDR3 sequence: CASSWLNTEAFF. The DNA for the CDR3 is TGTGCCAGTTCCTGGCTGAACACTGAAGCTTTCTTT. The chain employs TRBV6-6 and TRBJ1-1; no definite D call. The CDR3 runs 12 residues. Looked up from germline, CDR1 is MNHNY and CDR2 is SVGAGI (reference sequence). V lost 9 bases and J 0 bases, leaving 8 bases between the germline ends.

V gene TRBV6-5 combines with J gene TRBJ1-6; 9 bases fit TRBD1. The CDR3 extends over 15 amino acids. Germline V CDR1 and CDR2: MNHEY, SVGAGI. V lost 0 bases to trimming and J lost 10 bases; unmatched junction nucleotides: 4. The CDR3 region is CASSYSDRGGSPLHF. Here the CDR3 DNA reads TGTGCCAGCAGTTACTCCGACAGGGGGGGATCACCCCTCCACTTT.

The rearrangement joins TRBV27 to TRBJ2-7; TRBD2 matches 12 bases. V was pared by 6 bases and J by 2 bases, with 5 bases of the junction left unmatched. This CDR3 spans 15 amino acids. CDR1 is MNHEY, CDR2 SMNVEV, per germline (reference sequence). CDR3 residues: CASSRTSGATYEQYF. In nucleotides, the CDR3 is TGTGCCAGCAGCCGGACTAGCGGGGCCACCTACGAGCAGTACTTC.